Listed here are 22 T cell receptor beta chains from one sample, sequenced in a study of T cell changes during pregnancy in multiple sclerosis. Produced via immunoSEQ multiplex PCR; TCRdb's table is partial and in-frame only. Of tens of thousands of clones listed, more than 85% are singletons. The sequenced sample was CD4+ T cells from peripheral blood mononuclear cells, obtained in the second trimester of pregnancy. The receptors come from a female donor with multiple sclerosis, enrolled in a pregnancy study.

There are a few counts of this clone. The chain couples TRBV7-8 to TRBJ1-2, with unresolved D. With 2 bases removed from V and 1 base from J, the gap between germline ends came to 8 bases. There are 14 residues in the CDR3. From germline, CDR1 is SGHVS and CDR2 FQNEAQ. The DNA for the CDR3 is TGTGCCAGCAGCTTAATGGTCAGTAACTATGGCTACACCTTC. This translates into CASSLMVSNYGYTF. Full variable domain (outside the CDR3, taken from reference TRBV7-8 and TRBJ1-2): GAGVSQSPRYKVAKRGQDVALRCDPISGHVSLFWYQQALGQGPEFLTYFQNEAQLDKSGLPSDRFFAERPEGSVSTLKIQRTQQEDSAVYLCASSLMVSNYGYTFGSGTRLTVV.

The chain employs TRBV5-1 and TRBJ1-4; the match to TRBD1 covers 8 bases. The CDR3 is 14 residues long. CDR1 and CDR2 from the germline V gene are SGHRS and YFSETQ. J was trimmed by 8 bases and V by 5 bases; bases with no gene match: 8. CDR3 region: CASSIQGDVEKLFF. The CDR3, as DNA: TGCGCCAGCAGTATACAGGGGGACGTGGAAAAACTGTTTTTT.

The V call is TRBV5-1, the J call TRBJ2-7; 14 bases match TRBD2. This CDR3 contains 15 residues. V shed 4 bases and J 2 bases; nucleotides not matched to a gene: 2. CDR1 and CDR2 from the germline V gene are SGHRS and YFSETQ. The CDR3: CASSGGLAGAYEQYF. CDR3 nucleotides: TGCGCCAGCAGCGGGGGACTAGCGGGAGCCTACGAGCAGTACTTC. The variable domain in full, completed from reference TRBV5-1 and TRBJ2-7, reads KAGVTQTPRYLIKTRGQQVTLSCSPISGHRSVSWYQQTPGQGLQFLFEYFSETQRNKGNFPGRFSGRQFSNSRSEMNVSTLELGDSALYLCASSGGLAGAYEQYFGPGTRLTVT.

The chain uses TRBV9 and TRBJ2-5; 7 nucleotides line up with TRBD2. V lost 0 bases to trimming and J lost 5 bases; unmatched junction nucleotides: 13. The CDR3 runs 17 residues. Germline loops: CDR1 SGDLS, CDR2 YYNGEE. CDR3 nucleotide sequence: TGTGCCAGCAGCGTAGGCATAGGACTAGTTGATATGGAGACCCAGTACTTC. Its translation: CASSVGIGLVDMETQYF.

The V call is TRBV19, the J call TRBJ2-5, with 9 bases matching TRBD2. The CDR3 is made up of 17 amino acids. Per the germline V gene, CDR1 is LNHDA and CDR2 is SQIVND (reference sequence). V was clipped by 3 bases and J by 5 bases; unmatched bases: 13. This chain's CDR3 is CASSIGLAGNGLETQYF. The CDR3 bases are TGTGCCAGTAGTATTGGTCTAGCGGGGAATGGTTTGGAGACCCAGTACTTC.

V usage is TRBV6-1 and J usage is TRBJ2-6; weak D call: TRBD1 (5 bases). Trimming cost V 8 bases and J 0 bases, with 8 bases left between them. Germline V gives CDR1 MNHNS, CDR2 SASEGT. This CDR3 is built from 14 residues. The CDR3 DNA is TGTGCCAGCGCCAGGGCCTCTGGGGCCAACGTCCTGACTTTC. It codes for CASARASGANVLTF.

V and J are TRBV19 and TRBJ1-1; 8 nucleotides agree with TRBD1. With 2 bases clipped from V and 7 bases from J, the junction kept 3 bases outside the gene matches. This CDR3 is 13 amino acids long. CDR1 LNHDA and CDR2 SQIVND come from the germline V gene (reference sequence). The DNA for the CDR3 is TGTGCCAGTAGTATATCCGGGACAGGTGAAGCTTTCTTT. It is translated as CASSISGTGEAFF.

The CDR3 DNA reads as TGTGCCAGCACCCCACAGGGGCCGGTCTACGAGCAGTACTTC. This sequence encodes CASTPQGPVYEQYF. J is TRBJ2-7 and V is TRBV6-5; TRBD1 aligns across 7 bases. CDR1 and CDR2 (germline): MNHEY, SVGAGI. CDR3 size: 14 residues. Trimming at V came to 7 bases and at J to 3 bases, leaving 9 bases not matched to a gene.

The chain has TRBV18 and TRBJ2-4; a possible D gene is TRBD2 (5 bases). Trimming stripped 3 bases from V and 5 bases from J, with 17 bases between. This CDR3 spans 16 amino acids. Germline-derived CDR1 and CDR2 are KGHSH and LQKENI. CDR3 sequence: CASSPDSQLSQNIQYF. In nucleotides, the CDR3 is TGTGCCAGCTCACCGGACTCCCAACTCAGCCAAAACATTCAGTACTTC.

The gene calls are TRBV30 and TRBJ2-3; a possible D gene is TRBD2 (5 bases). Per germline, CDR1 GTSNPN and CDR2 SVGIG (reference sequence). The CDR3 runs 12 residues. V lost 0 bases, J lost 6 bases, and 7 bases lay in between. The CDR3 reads CAWSVTGDTQYF. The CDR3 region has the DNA TGTGCCTGGAGTGTGACGGGGGATACGCAGTATTTT. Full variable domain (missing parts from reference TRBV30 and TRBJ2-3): SQTIHQWPATLVQPVGSPLSLECTVEGTSNPNLYWYRQAAGRGLQLLFYSVGIGQISSEVPQNLSASRPQDRQFILSSKKLLLSDSGFYLCAWSVTGDTQYFGPGTRLTVL.

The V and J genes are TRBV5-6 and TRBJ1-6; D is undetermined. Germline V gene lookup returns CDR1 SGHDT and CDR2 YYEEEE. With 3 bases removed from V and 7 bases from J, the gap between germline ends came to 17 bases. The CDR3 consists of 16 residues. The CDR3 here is CASSYWRGRRNSPLHF. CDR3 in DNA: TGTGCCAGCAGCTATTGGCGAGGGAGGCGGAATTCACCCCTCCACTTT.

CDR3 nucleotide sequence: TGTGCCAGCACTCAGGAGGCAGATACGCAGTATTTT. It codes for CASTQEADTQYF. The gene calls are TRBV6-1 and TRBJ2-3; weak D call: TRBD2 (5 bases). This CDR3 has 12 residues. Trimming removed 7 bases at V and 4 bases at J, with 9 bases between. CDR1 is MNHNS, CDR2 SASEGT, per germline.

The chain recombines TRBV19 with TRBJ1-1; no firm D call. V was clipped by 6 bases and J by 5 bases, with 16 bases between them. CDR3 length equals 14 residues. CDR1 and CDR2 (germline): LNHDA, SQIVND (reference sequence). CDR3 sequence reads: CASRIREGGTEAFF. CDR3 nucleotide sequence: TGTGCCAGTAGAATCCGGGAGGGAGGAACTGAAGCTTTCTTT.

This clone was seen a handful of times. The CDR3 DNA reads TGTGCCAGCAGCTTAGCGGGCCAGACGATCTACAATGAGCAGTTCTTC. Residues: CASSLAGQTIYNEQFF. The chain links TRBV7-2 to TRBJ2-1; D is ambiguous. The length of the CDR3 is 16 residues. Trimming removed 0 bases at V and 3 bases at J, with 12 bases between. CDR1 is SGHTA and CDR2 is FQGNSA in the germline V gene.

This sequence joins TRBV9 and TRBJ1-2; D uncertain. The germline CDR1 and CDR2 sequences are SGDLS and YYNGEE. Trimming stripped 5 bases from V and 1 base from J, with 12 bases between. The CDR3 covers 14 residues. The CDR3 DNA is TGTGCCAGCAGACCGGGGAAAGATAACTATGGCTACACCTTC. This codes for CASRPGKDNYGYTF.

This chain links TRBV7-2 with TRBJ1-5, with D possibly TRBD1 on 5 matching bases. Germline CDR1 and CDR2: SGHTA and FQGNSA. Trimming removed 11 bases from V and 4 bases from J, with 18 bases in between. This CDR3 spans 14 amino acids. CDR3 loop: CAVSGGSGNQPQHF. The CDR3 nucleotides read TGTGCCGTTTCGGGGGGGAGTGGGAATCAGCCCCAGCATTTT. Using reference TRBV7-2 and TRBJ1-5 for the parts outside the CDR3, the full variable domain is GAGVSQSPSNKVTEKGKDVELRCDPISGHTALYWYRQSLGQGLEFLIYFQGNSAPDKSGLPSDRFSAERTGGSVSTLTIQRTQQEDSAVYLCAVSGGSGNQPQHFGDGTRLSIL.

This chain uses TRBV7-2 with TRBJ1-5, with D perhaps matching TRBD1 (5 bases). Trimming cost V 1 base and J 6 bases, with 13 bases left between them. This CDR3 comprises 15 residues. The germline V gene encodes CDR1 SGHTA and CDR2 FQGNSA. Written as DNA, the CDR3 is TGTGCCAGCAGCTTAGATGGCACAGGTGGTCAGCCCCAGCATTTT. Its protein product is CASSLDGTGGQPQHF.

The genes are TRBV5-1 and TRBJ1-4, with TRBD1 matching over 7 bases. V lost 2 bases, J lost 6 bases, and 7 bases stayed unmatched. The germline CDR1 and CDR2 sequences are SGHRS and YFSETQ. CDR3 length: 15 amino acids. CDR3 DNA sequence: TGCGCCAGCAGCTTCACAGGGGCTTTAGATGAAAAACTGTTTTTT. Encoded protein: CASSFTGALDEKLFF.

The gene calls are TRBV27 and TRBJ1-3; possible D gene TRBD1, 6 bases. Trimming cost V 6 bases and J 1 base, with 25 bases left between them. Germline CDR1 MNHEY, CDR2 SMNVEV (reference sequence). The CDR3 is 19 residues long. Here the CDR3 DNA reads TGTGCCAGCAGCCTCATCGCCCCGGCCCGGGGGGCGTCTGGAAACACCATATATTTT. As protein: CASSLIAPARGASGNTIYF.

CDR3 nucleotide sequence: TGTGCCAGCAGCGTTGACAGGGGGGACTATGGCTACACCTTC. Translation gives CASSVDRGDYGYTF. The chain uses TRBV9 and TRBJ1-2; TRBD1 agrees at 9 bases. The CDR3 is made up of 14 amino acids. J was trimmed by 3 bases and V by 2 bases; bases with no gene match: 2. CDR1 is SGDLS, CDR2 YYNGEE, per germline.

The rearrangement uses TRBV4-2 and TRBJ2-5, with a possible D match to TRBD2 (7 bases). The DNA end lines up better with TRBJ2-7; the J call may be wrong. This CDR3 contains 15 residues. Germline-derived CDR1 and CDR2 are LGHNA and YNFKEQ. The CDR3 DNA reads TGTGCCAGCAGCGAAGGGGGGGGCACAACCTACGAGCAGTACTTC. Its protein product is CASSEGGGTTYEQYF.

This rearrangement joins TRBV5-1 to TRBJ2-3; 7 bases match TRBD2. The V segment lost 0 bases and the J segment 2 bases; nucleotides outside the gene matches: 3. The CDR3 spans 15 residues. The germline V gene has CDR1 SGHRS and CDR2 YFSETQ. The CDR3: CASSLGLADTDTQYF. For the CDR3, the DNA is TGCGCCAGCAGCTTGGGACTAGCAGACACAGATACGCAGTATTTT.